The 20 T cell receptor beta chains below all came from one sample that was sequenced in a study of shared clonotypes between healthy human individuals. Sequenced by immunoSEQ multiplex PCR; TCRdb stores in-frame clones only, minus some. The sample shows around 1.5 million clones, about 98% of them seen only once. What was sequenced was naive CD4+ T cells sorted from blood. Subset denoted: CD45RA+ positively selected. Receptor source: a man in his thirties or forties in good health.

The chain employs TRBV6-1 and TRBJ1-2; D gene ambiguous. The V and J ends lost 0 bases and 8 bases respectively, with 16 bases between them. The CDR3 covers 15 residues. CDR1 and CDR2 (germline): MNHNS, SASEGT. CDR3 DNA: TGTGCCAGCAGTGAAGCGCTTGGGTTTGGAAAAGGCTACACCTTC. This sequence encodes CASSEALGFGKGYTF.

This rearrangement joins TRBV7-6 to TRBJ2-5; D might be TRBD1 (5 bases). The CDR3 consists of 14 residues. Germline V gene data show CDR1 as SGHVS and CDR2 as FNYEAQ. V lost 8 bases to trimming and J lost 4 bases, with 17 bases between them. The CDR3 sequence: CASQSGWGGETQYF. CDR3 coding DNA: TGTGCCAGCCAATCCGGGTGGGGCGGAGAGACCCAGTACTTC. Looking up the rest from reference TRBV7-6 and TRBJ2-5 gives the full variable domain: GAGVSQSPRYKVTKRGQDVALRCDPISGHVSLYWYRQALGQGPEFLTYFNYEAQQDKSGLPNDRFSAERPEGSISTLTIQRTEQRDSAMYRCASQSGWGGETQYFGPGTRLLVL.

The chain joins TRBV18 to TRBJ2-1, with TRBD2 matching 14 bases. V gave up 5 bases and J gave up 8 bases; unmatched junction bases: 8. In germline, CDR1 is KGHSH, CDR2 LQKENI. The CDR3 consists of 16 residues. The CDR3 sequence: CASSSQGLAGVDEQFF. Here the CDR3 DNA reads TGTGCCAGCTCATCCCAGGGACTAGCGGGAGTTGATGAGCAGTTCTTC.

The chain links TRBV6-5 to TRBJ2-2; TRBD2 might be the D (5 bases). V lost 5 bases to trimming and J lost 3 bases, with 13 bases between them. Germline lookup yields CDR1 MNHEY and CDR2 SVGAGI. The CDR3 has 15 amino acids. As DNA, the CDR3 is TGTGCCAGCAGTGGTCTGGGCGGGTACACCGGGGAGCTGTTTTTT. As protein: CASSGLGGYTGELFF.

The chain is built from TRBV9 and TRBJ2-7, with TRBD1 matching over 7 bases. The CDR3 totals 17 residues. With 4 bases clipped from V and 2 bases from J, the junction kept 15 bases outside the gene matches. Germline V gene data show CDR1 as SGDLS and CDR2 as YYNGEE. CDR3 residues: CASSSQTGTATTYEQYF. DNA for the CDR3: TGTGCCAGCAGCTCCCAGACCGGGACAGCCACCACCTACGAGCAGTACTTC.

This chain joins TRBV9 and TRBJ2-1; no definite D call. The germline V gene has CDR1 SGDLS and CDR2 YYNGEE. Trimming pared 6 bases from V and 0 bases from J, leaving 16 bases between. The CDR3 length is 16 residues. This CDR3 reads CASTRLGSSSYNEQFF. The DNA for the CDR3 is TGTGCCAGCACCAGGTTAGGGTCAAGCTCCTACAATGAGCAGTTCTTC.

V usage is TRBV19 and J usage is TRBJ2-7; D gene ambiguous. This CDR3 spans 14 amino acids. Germline V lookup: CDR1 LNHDA, CDR2 SQIVND (reference sequence). V was cut by 3 bases and J by 0 bases, with 9 bases left in between. The CDR3 DNA reads TGTGCCAGTAGTATCTCGGTTTACTCCTACGAGCAGTACTTC. Protein sequence: CASSISVYSYEQYF.

This sequence joins TRBV6-1 and TRBJ2-3, with D possibly being TRBD2 (6 bases). Germline assignment: CDR1 MNHNS and CDR2 SASEGT. This CDR3 contains 13 residues. Trimming took off 4 bases at V and 4 bases at J, with 9 bases between the two ends. CDR3 region: CASSAGTADTQYF. DNA of the CDR3: TGTGCCAGCAGTGCCGGGACTGCAGATACGCAGTATTTT.

The V call is TRBV6-5, the J call TRBJ2-7; a possible D gene is TRBD2 (5 bases). Germline assignment: CDR1 MNHEY and CDR2 SVGAGI. V dropped 1 base and J dropped 2 bases, with 15 bases sitting between them. The CDR3 spans 16 residues. CDR3 region: CASSYFGAAATYEQYF. CDR3 DNA sequence: TGTGCCAGCAGTTACTTTGGAGCGGCGGCTACCTACGAGCAGTACTTC.

J is TRBJ2-3 and V is TRBV10-2; D gene ambiguous. V lost 2 bases to trimming and J lost 1 base, with 7 bases between them. The CDR3 length is 14 residues. The germline gives CDR1 WSHSY, CDR2 SAAADI. The CDR3 sequence: CASSESTRTDTQYF. In DNA, the CDR3 is TGCGCCAGCAGTGAGAGCACTCGCACAGATACGCAGTATTTT.

As to this clone: The same CDR3 is also encoded by other DNA sequences in this sample. The chain employs TRBV4-3 and TRBJ1-2, with TRBD1 matching 11 bases. V shed 2 bases, J shed 5 bases, and the junction held 4 bases outside the gene matches. The CDR3 is 15 residues long. Germline values: CDR1 LGHNA, CDR2 YSLEER. The CDR3 loop is CASSQLGTGGYGYTF. CDR3 DNA sequence: TGCGCCAGCAGCCAACTTGGGACAGGGGGATATGGCTACACCTTC.

The chain couples TRBV7-9 to TRBJ2-5, with 14 positions matching TRBD2. The V gene end was trimmed by 6 bases and the J gene end by 3 bases; junction bases not matched to a gene: 12. The CDR3 totals 18 residues. Per germline, CDR1 SEHNR and CDR2 FQNEAQ (reference sequence). In DNA, the CDR3 is TGTGCCAGCAGACACCGCGGGACTAGCGGGGGATTCGAAGAGACCCAGTACTTC. Its protein product is CASRHRGTSGGFEETQYF.

This chain uses TRBV19 with TRBJ1-5; tentative D call: TRBD1 (6 bases). The CDR3 covers 16 residues. Germline assignment: CDR1 LNHDA and CDR2 SQIVND (reference sequence). Trimming removed 2 bases at V and 5 bases at J, with 16 bases between. Written as DNA, the CDR3 is TGTGCCAGTAGTATAAAGTTGGGCAGGGGCTATCAGCCCCAGCATTTT. This encodes CASSIKLGRGYQPQHF.

V is TRBV7-9 and J is TRBJ2-7; tentatively, D is TRBD1 (5 bases). Per germline, CDR1 SEHNR and CDR2 FQNEAQ (reference sequence). The CDR3 runs to 15 residues. Trimming cost V 4 bases and J 1 base, with 14 bases left between them. CDR3 DNA sequence: TGTGCCAGCAGCTCAGTAGGGGTTGGGTCCTACGAGCAGTACTTC. This translates into CASSSVGVGSYEQYF.

This sequence joins TRBV5-1 and TRBJ2-7; 13 bases align to TRBD2. The CDR3 has 17 amino acids. The V gene end was trimmed by 2 bases and the J gene end by 0 bases; junction bases not matched to a gene: 5. Per germline, CDR1 SGHRS and CDR2 YFSETQ. The CDR3 DNA reads as TGCGCCAGCAGCTTTGGACTAGCGGGAGAGTTCTCCTACGAGCAGTACTTC. Residues: CASSFGLAGEFSYEQYF.

CDR3 nucleotides: TGCGCCAGCAGCCAAGATAGGGGAAACATAAGACAGGGAAGAAACACTGAAGCTTTCTTT. This gives the protein CASSQDRGNIRQGRNTEAFF. V is TRBV4-3 and J is TRBJ1-1; 7 nucleotides match TRBD1. CDR1 is LGHNA, CDR2 YSLEER, per germline. The CDR3 contains 20 residues. With V trimmed by 0 bases and J by 2 bases, 18 bases remained unmatched.

This chain connects TRBV28 to TRBJ2-3; D remains ambiguous. This CDR3 has 17 residues. The germline V gene encodes CDR1 MDHEN and CDR2 SYDVKM. Trimming removed 2 bases at V and 2 bases at J, with 17 bases between. CDR3 sequence (DNA): TGTGCCAGCAGTTTAGGTGGTGCGCTAGGCTACACAGATACGCAGTATTTT. Translation gives CASSLGGALGYTDTQYF.

The V call is TRBV23-1, the J call TRBJ2-7; D is possibly TRBD1 (5 bases). TRBV23-1 is an ORF, and what it does is uncertain. The CDR3 is 14 amino acids. V lost 4 bases and J lost 4, with 14 bases in between. This CDR3 reads CASSLSTEEYEQYF. CDR3 bases: TGCGCCAGCAGTCTTTCGACAGAGGAGTACGAGCAGTACTTC.

This chain joins TRBV7-2 and TRBJ2-7; TRBD2 aligns across 8 bases. J lost 3 bases, V lost 5 bases, and 12 bases had no gene match. Per the germline V gene, CDR1 is SGHTA and CDR2 is FQGNSA. CDR3 length: 16 amino acids. The CDR3 DNA follows: TGTGCCAGCAGCCCCATCACCGGGGGGGCGGACTACGAGCAGTACTTC. It yields the protein CASSPITGGADYEQYF.

Only one count was recorded for this clone. The rearrangement uses TRBV10-1 and TRBJ2-3; TRBD1 is a possible D gene (7 bases). CDR1 is WNHNN, CDR2 SYGVQD, per germline (reference sequence). V lost 2 bases and J 7 bases, leaving 13 bases between the germline ends. This CDR3 has 14 amino acids. Here the CDR3 DNA reads TGCGCCAGCAGTGAGGCCGGGGGACAGAATACGCAGTATTTT. Encoded protein: CASSEAGGQNTQYF.